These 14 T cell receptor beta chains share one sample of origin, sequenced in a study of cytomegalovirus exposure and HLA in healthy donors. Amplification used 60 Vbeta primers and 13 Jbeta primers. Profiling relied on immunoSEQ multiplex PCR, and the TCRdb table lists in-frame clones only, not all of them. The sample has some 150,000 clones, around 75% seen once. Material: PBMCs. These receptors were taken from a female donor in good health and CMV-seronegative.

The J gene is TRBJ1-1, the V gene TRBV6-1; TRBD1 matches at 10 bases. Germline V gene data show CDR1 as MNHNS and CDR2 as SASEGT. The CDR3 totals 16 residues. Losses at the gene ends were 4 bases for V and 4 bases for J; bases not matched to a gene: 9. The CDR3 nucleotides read TGTGCCAGCAGTGTCCGACAGGGGGCGACGGGCACTGAAGCTTTCTTT. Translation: CASSVRQGATGTEAFF.

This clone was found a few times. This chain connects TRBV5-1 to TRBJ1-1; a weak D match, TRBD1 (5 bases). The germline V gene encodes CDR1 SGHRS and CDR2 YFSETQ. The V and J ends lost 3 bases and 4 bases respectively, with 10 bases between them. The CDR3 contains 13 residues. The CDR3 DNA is TGCGCCAGCAGCTCCGCCGGGGGCACTGAAGCTTTCTTT. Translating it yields CASSSAGGTEAFF.

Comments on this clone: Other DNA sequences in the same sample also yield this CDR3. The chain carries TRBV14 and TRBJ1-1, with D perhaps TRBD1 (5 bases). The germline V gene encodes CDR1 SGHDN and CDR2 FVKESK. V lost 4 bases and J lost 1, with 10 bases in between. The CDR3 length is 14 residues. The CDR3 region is CASSLVQGNTEAFF. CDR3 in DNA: TGTGCCAGCAGCCTTGTCCAGGGGAACACTGAAGCTTTCTTT.

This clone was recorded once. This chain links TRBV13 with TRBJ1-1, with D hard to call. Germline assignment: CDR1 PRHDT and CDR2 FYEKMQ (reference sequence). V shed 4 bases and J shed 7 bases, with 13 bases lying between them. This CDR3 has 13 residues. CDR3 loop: CASSSGIQSEAFF. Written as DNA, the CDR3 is TGTGCCAGCAGCTCGGGAATACAGAGTGAAGCTTTCTTT.

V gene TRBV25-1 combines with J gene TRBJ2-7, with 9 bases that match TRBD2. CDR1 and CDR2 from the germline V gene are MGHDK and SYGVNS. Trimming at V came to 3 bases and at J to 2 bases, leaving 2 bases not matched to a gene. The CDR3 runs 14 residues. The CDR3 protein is CASSETSGAYEQYF. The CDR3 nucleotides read TGTGCCAGCAGTGAGACTAGCGGAGCCTACGAGCAGTACTTC.

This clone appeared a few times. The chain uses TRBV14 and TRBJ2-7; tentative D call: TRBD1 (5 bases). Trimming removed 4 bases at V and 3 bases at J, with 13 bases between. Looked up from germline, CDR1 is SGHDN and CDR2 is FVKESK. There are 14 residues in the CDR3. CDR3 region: CASSPILQGYEQYF. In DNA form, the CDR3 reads TGTGCCAGCAGCCCAATACTTCAGGGCTACGAGCAGTACTTC.

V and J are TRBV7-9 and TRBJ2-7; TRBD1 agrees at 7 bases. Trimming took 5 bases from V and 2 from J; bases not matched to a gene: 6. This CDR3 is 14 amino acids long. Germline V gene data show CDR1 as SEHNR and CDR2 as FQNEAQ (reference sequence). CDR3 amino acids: CASSPTQGAYEQYF. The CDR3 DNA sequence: TGTGCCAGCAGCCCGACCCAGGGGGCCTACGAGCAGTACTTC.

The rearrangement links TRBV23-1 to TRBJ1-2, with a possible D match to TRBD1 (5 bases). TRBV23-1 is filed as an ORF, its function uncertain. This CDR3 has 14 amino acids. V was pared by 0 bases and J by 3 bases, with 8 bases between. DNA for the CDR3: TGCGCCAGCAGTCAATCTGGGGGGGACTATGGCTACACCTTC. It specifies CASSQSGGDYGYTF.

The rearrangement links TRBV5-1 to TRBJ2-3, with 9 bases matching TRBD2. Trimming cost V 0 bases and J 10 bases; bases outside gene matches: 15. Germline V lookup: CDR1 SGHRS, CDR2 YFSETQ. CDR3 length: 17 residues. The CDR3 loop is CASSLAGSSGISGAQYF. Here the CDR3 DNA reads TGCGCCAGCAGCTTGGCCGGGTCTAGCGGGATTTCGGGTGCGCAGTATTTT.

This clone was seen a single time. The CDR3 DNA sequence: TGTGCCAGCAGCTCTCAAACAGGGACCGGGGAGCTGTTTTTT. Its protein product is CASSSQTGTGELFF. J is TRBJ2-2 and V is TRBV9; D is possibly TRBD1 (6 bases). Trimming stripped 4 bases from V and 5 bases from J, with 12 bases between. There are 14 residues in the CDR3. The V gene's germline CDR1 is SGDLS and CDR2 YYNGEE.

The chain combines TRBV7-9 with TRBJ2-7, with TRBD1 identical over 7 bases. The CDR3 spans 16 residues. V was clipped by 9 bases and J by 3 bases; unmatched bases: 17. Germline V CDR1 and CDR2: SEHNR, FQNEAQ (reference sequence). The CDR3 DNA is TGTGCCAGTACTGAAATTACCACGGGACAGCACTACGAGCAGTACTTC. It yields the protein CASTEITTGQHYEQYF.

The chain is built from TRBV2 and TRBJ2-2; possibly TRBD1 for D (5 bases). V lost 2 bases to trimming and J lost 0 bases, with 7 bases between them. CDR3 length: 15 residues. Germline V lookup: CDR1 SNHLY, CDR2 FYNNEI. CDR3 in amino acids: CASSEQGTNTGELFF. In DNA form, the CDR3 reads TGTGCCAGCAGTGAACAGGGCACGAACACCGGGGAGCTGTTTTTT.

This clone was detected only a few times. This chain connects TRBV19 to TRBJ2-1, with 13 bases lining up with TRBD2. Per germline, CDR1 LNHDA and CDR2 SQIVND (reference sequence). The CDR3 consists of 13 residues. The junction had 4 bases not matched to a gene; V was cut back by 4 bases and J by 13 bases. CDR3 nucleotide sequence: TGTGCCAGTAGTACGGGACTAGCGGGATTTCAGTTCTTC. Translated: CASSTGLAGFQFF. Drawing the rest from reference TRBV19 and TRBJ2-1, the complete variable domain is DGGITQSPKYLFRKEGQNVTLSCEQNLNHDAMYWYRQDPGQGLRLIYYSQIVNDFQKGDIAEGYSVSREKKESFPLTVTSAQKNPTAFYLCASSTGLAGFQFFGPGTRLTVL.

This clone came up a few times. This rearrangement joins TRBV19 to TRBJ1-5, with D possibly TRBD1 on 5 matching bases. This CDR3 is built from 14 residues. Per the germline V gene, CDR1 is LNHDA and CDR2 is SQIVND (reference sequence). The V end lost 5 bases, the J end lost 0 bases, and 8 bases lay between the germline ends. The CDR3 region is CASSLGGSNQPQHF. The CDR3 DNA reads TGTGCCAGTAGTTTGGGGGGTAGCAATCAGCCCCAGCATTTT.